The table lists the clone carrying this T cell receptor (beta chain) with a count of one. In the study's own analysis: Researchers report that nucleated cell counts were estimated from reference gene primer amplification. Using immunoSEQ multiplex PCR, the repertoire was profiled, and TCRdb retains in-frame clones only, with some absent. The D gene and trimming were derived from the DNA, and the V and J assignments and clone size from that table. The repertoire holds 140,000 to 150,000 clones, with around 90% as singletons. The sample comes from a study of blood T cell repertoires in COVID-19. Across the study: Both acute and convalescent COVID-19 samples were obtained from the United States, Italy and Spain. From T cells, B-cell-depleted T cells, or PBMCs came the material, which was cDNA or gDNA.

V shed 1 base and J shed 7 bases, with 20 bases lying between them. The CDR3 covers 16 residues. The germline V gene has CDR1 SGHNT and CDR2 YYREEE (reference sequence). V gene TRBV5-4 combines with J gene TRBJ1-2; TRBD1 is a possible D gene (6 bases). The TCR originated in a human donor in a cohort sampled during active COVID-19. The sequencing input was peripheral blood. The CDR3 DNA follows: TGTGCCAGCAGCTTGTTCCAGCGGGGGGCTACTAGTGGCTACACCTTC. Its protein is CASSLFQRGATSGYTF.